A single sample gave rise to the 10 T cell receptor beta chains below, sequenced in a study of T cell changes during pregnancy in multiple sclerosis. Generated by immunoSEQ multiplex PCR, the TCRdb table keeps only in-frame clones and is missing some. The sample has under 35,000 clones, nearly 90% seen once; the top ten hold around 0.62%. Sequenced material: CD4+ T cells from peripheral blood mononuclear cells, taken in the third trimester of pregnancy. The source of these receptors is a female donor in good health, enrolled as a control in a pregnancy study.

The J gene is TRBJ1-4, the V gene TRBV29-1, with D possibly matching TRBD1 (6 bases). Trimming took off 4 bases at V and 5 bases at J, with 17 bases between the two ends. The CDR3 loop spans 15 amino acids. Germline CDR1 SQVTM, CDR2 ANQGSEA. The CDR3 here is CSVADGTGPNEKLFF. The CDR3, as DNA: TGCAGCGTTGCCGACGGAACAGGGCCGAATGAAAAACTGTTTTTT.

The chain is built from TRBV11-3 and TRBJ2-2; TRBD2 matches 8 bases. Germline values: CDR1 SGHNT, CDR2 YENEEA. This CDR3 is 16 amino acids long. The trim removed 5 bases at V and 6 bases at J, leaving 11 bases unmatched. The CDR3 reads CASSTSSGVKSGELFF. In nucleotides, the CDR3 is TGTGCCAGCAGCACCAGTAGCGGGGTAAAATCCGGGGAGCTGTTTTTT. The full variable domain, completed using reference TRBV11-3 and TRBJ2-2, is EAGVVQSPRYKIIEKKQPVAFWCNPISGHNTLYWYLQNLGQGPELLIRYENEEAVDDSQLPKDRFSAERLKGVDSTLKIQPAELGDSAVYLCASSTSSGVKSGELFFGEGSRLTVL.

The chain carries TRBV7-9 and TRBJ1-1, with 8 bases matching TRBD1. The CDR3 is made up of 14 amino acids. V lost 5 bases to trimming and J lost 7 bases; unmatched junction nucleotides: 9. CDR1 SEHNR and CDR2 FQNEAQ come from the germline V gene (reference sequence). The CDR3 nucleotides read TGTGCCAGCAGCCATCGTACAGGGGGGTTTGAAGCTTTCTTT. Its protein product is CASSHRTGGFEAFF.

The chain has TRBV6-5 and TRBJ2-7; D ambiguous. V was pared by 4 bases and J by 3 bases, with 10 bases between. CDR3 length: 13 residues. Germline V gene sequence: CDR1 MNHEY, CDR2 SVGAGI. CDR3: CASSSTIGYEQYF. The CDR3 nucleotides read TGTGCCAGCAGTTCTACTATAGGCTACGAGCAGTACTTC.

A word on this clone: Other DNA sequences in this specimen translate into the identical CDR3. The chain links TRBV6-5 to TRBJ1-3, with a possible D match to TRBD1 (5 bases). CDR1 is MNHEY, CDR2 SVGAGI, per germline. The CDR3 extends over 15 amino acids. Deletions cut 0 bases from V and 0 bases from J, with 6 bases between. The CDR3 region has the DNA TGTGCCAGCAGTTACTCGGGGGGCTCTGGAAACACCATATATTTT. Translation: CASSYSGGSGNTIYF.

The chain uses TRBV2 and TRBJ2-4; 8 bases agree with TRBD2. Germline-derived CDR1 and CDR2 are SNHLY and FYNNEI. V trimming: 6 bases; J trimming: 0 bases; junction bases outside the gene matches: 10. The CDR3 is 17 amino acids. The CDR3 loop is CASRQIASGGAKNIQYF. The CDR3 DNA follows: TGTGCCAGCAGGCAGATAGCGAGCGGGGGAGCCAAAAACATTCAGTACTTC.

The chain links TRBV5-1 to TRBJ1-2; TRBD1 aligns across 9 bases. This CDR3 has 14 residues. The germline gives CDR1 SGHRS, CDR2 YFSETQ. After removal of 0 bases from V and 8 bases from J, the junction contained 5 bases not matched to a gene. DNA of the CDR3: TGCGCCAGCAGCTTGGGACAGGGGGGCGGCGGCTACACCTTC. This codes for CASSLGQGGGGYTF.

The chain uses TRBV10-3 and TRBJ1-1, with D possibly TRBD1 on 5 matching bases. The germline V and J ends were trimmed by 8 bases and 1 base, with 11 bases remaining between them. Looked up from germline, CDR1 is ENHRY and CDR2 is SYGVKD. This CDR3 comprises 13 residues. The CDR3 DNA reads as TGTGCCATCCGGGTGCAGGGGAACACTGAAGCTTTCTTT. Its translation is CAIRVQGNTEAFF.

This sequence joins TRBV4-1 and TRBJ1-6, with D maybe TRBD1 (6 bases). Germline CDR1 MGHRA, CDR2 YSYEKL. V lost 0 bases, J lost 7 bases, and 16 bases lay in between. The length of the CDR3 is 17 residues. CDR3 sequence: CASSQDRWQGLNSPLHF. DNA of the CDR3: TGCGCCAGCAGCCAAGATCGGTGGCAGGGGCTAAATTCACCCCTCCACTTT.

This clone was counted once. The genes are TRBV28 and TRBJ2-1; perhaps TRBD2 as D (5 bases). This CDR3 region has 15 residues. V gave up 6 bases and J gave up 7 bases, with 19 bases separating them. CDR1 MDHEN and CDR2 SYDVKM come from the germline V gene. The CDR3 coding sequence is TGTGCCAGCAGCCCCGACGGGCGCTGGACTAATGAGCAGTTCTTC. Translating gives CASSPDGRWTNEQFF.